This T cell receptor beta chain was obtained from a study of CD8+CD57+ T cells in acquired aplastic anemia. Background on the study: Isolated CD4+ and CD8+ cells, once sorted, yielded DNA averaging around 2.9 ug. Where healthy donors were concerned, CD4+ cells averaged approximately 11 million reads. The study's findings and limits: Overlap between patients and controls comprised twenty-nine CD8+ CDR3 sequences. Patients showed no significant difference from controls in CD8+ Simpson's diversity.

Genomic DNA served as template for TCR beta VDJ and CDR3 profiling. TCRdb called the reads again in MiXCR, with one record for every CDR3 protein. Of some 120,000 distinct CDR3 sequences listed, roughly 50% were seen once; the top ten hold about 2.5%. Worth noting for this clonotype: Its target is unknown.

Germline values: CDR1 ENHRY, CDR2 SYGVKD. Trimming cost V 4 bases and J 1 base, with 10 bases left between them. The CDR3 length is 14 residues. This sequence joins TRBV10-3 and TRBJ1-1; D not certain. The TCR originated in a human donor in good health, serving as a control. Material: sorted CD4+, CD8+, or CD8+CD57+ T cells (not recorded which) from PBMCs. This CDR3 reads CAISGLRGNTEAFF. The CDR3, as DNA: TGTGCCATCAGTGGGTTACGAGGGAACACTGAAGCTTTCTTT.